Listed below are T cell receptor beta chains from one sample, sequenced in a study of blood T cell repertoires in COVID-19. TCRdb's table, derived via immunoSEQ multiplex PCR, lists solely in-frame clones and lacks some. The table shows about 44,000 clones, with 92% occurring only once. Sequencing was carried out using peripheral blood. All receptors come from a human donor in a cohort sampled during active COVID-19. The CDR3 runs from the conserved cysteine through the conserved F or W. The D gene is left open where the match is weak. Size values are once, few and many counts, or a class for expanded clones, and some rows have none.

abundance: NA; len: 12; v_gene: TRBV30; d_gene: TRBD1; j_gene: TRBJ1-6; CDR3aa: CASGQGGSPLHF; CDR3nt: TGTGCCTCCGGACAGGGAGGTTCACCCCTCCACTTT
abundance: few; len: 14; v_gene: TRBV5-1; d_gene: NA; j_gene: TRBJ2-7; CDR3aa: CASGESGAFYEQYF; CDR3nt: TGCGCCAGTGGGGAGTCAGGTGCCTTCTACGAGCAGTACTTC
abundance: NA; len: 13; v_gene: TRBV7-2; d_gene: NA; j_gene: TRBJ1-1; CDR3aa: CASSFRGVGEAFF; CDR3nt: TGTGCCAGCAGCTTCAGGGGAGTGGGTGAAGCTTTCTTT
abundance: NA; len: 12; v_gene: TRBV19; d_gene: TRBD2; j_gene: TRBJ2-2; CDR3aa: CASTGGGGELFF; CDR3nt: TGTGCCAGTACTGGCGGGGGCGGGGAGCTGTTTTTT
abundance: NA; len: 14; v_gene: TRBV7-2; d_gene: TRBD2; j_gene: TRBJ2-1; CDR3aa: CASSFPGGGNEQFF; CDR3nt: TGTGCCAGCAGCTTCCCGGGAGGGGGGAATGAGCAGTTCTTC
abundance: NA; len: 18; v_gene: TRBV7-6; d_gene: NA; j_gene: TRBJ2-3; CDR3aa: CASSLSPGQRRSTDTQYF; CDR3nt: TGTGCCAGCAGCTTATCCCCGGGCCAGCGGAGAAGCACAGATACGCAGTATTTT
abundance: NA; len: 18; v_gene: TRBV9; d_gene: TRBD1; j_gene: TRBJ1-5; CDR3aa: CASSRGGTGGSGNQPQHF; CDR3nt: TGTGCCAGCAGCAGGGGAGGGACAGGGGGCAGCGGCAATCAGCCCCAGCATTTT
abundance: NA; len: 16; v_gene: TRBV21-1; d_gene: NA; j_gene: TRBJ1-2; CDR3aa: CASSKCGGDSNYGYTF; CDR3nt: TGTGCCAGCAGCAAATGTGGGGGGGATTCCAACTATGGCTACACCTTC
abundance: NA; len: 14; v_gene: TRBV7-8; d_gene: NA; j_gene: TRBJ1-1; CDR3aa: CASSLGQGNTEAFF; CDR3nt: TGTGCCAGCAGCTTAGGCCAGGGGAACACTGAAGCTTTCTTT
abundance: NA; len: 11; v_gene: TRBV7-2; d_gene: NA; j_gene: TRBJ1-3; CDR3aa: CASSLGSTIYF; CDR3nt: TGTGCCAGCAGCTTGGGCAGTACCATATATTTT
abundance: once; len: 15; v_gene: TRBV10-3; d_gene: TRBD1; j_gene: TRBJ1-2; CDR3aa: CAISVPRQGSRGYTF; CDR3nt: TGTGCCATCAGTGTCCCAAGACAGGGGTCGAGGGGCTACACCTTC
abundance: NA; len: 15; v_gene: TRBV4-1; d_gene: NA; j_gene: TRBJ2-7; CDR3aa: CASSQVTGYPYEQYF; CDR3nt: TGCGCCAGCAGCCAAGTTACAGGGTACCCCTACGAGCAGTACTTC
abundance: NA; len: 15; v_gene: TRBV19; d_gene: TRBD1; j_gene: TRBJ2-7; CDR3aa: CASSISDRGSYEQYF; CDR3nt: TGTGCCAGTAGTATAAGTGACAGGGGATCCTACGAGCAGTACTTC
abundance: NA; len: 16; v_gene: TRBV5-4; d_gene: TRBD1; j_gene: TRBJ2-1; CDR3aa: CASSLSTGGGDNEQFF; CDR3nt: TGTGCCAGCAGCTTATCGACAGGGGGTGGGGACAATGAGCAGTTCTTC
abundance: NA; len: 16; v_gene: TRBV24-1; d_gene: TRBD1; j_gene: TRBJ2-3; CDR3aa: CATSDSQGPGTDTQYF; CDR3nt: TGTGCCACCAGTGATTCACAGGGGCCTGGCACAGATACGCAGTATTTT
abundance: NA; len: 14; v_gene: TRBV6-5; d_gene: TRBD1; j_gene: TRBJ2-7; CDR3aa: CASRPTIITGALYF; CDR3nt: TGTGCCAGCAGACCCACTATAATCACAGGGGCGCTGTACTTC
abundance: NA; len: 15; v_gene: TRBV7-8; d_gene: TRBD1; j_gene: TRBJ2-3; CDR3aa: CASSETDRPTDTQYF; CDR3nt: TGTGCCAGCAGCGAGACGGACAGGCCGACAGATACGCAGTATTTT
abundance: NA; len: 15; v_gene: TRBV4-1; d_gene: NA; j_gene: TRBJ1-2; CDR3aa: CASSQGARGSGGYTF; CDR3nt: TGCGCCAGCAGCCAAGGGGCCAGGGGTAGTGGTGGCTACACCTTC
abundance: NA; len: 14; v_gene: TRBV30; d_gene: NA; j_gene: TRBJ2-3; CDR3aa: CACPGASGTDTQYF; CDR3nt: TGTGCCTGTCCGGGAGCTAGCGGCACAGATACGCAGTATTTT
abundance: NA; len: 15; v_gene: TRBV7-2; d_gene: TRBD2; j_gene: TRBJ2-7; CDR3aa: CASSQGLAGVSEQYF; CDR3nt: TGTGCCAGCAGCCAAGGACTAGCGGGAGTATCCGAGCAGTACTTC
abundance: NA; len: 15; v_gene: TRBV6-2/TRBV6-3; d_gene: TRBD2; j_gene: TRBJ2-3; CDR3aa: CASSYLAGGRDTQYF; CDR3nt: TGTGCCAGCAGTTACCTAGCGGGAGGGAGAGATACGCAGTATTTT
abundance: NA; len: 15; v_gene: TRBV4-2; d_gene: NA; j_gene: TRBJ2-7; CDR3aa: CASSQDRLSSYEQYF; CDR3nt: TGTGCCAGCAGCCAAGATCGTCTGAGCTCCTACGAGCAGTACTTC
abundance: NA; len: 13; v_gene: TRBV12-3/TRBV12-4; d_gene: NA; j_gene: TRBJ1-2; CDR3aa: CASSLRGLGGYTF; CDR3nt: TGTGCCAGCAGTCTCCGAGGCCTGGGTGGCTACACCTTC
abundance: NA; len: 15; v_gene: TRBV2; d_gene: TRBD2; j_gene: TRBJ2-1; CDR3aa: CAIRPEGLAVNEQFF; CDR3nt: TGTGCCATCCGTCCTGAGGGACTAGCGGTGAATGAGCAGTTCTTC
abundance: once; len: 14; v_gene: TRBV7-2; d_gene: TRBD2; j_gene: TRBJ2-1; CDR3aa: CASSLSSGFNEQFF; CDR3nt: TGTGCCAGCAGCTTATCTAGCGGGTTCAATGAGCAGTTCTTC
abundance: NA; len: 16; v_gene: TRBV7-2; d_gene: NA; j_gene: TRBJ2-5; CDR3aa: CASSLQASARSGTQYF; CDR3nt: TGTGCCAGCAGCCTACAGGCTAGCGCCCGTTCGGGGACCCAGTACTTC
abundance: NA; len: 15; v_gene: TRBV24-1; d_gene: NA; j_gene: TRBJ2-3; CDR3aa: CATSEAGRILDTQYF; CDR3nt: TGTGCCACCAGTGAGGCAGGCCGGATTTTAGATACGCAGTATTTT
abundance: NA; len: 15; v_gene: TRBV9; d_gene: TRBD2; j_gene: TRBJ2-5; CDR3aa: CASSVGPAGGETQYF; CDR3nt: TGTGCCAGCAGCGTAGGGCCCGCGGGGGGAGAGACCCAGTACTTC
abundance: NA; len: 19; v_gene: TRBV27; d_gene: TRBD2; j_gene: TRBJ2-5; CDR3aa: CASSSSGTSGGPYQETQYF; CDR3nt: TGTGCCAGCAGTTCATCAGGGACTAGCGGGGGACCGTACCAAGAGACCCAGTACTTC
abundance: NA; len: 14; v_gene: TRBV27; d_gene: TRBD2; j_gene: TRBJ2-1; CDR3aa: CASSFRTSGNEQFF; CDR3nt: TGTGCCAGCAGTTTCCGGACTAGTGGCAATGAGCAGTTCTTC
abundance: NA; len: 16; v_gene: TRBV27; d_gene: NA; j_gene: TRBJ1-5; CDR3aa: CASSLRGSYSNQPQHF; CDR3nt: TGTGCCAGCAGTTTAAGGGGCTCATATAGCAATCAGCCCCAGCATTTT
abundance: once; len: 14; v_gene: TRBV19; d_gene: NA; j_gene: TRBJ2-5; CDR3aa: CASSIDLYQETQYF; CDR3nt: TGTGCCAGTAGTATAGATCTTTATCAAGAGACCCAGTACTTC
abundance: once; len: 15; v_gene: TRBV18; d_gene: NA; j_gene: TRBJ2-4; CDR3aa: CASSPEGRAKNIQYF; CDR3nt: TGTGCCAGCTCACCTGAGGGGAGGGCCAAAAACATTCAGTACTTC
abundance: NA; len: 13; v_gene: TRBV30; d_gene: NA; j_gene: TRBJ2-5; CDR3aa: CAWSVPLLGTQYF; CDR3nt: TGTGCCTGGAGTGTACCCCTGCTAGGGACCCAGTACTTC
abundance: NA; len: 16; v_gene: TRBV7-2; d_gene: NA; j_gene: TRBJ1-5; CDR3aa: CASSLAGGRVEQPQHF; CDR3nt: TGTGCCAGCAGCTTAGCGGGTGGCAGGGTGGAGCAGCCCCAGCATTTT
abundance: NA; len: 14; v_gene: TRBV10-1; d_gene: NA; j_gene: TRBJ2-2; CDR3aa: CASSESWNTGELFF; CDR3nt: TGCGCCAGCAGTGAGTCCTGGAACACCGGGGAGCTGTTTTTT
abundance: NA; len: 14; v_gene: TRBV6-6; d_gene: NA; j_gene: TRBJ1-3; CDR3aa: CASREQGAGNTIYF; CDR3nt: TGTGCCAGCAGAGAACAGGGTGCTGGAAACACCATATATTTT
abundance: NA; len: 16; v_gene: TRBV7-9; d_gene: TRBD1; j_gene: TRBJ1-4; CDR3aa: CASSLAGTGRNEKLFF; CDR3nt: TGTGCCAGCAGCTTAGCGGGGACAGGGAGGAATGAAAAACTGTTTTTT
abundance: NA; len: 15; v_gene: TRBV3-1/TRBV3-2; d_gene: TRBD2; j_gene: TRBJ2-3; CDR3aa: CASSQRGGRTGTQYF; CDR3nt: TGTGCCAGCAGCCAACGGGGCGGGAGGACGGGTACGCAGTATTTT
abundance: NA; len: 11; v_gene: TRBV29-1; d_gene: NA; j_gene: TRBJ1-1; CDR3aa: CSAKRGTEAFF; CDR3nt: TGCAGCGCTAAACGGGGCACTGAAGCTTTCTTT
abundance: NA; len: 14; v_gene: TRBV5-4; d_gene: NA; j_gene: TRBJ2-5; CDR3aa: CASSSRTERETQYF; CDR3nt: TGTGCCAGCAGCTCCCGGACAGAAAGGGAGACCCAGTACTTC
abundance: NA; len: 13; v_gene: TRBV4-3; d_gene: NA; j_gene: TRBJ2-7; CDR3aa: CASSQDRAYEQYF; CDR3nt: TGCGCCAGCAGCCAAGACAGGGCCTACGAGCAGTACTTC
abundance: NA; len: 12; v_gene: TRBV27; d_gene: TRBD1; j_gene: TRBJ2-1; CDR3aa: CASSISGGLEFF; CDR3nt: TGTGCCAGCAGTATATCAGGGGGTTTGGAGTTCTTC
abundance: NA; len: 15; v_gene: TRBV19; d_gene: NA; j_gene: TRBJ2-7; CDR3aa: CASRARHRGSYEQYF; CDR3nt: TGTGCCAGTCGCGCCCGGCACCGGGGGTCCTACGAGCAGTACTTC
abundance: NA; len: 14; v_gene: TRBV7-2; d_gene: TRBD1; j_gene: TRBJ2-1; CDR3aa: CASSYRGPYNEQFF; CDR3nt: TGTGCCAGCAGCTACAGGGGCCCTTACAATGAGCAGTTCTTC
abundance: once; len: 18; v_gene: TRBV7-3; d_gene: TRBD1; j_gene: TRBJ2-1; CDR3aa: CASSLTPNRGSSYNEQFF; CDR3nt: TGTGCCAGCAGCTTAACTCCAAACAGGGGTAGCTCCTACAATGAGCAGTTCTTC
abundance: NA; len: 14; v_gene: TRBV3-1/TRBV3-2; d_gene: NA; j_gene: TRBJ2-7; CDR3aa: CASSLRGGSYEQYF; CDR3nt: TGTGCCAGCAGCCTTAGAGGAGGGTCCTACGAGCAGTACTTC
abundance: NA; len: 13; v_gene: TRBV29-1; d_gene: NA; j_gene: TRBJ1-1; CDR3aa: CSVSWARGTEAFF; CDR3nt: TGCAGCGTTAGTTGGGCCAGGGGCACTGAAGCTTTCTTT
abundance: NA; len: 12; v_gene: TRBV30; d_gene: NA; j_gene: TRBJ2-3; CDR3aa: CAWCGLTDTQYF; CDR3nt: TGTGCCTGGTGCGGACTCACAGATACGCAGTATTTT
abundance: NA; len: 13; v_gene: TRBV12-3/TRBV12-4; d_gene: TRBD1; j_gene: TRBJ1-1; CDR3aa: CASSARQGRKAFF; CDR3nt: TGTGCCAGCAGCGCTCGACAGGGTAGAAAAGCTTTCTTT
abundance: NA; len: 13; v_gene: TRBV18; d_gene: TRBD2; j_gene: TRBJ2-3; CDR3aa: CASSSSGGDTQYF; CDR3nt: TGTGCCAGCTCCTCTAGCGGGGGAGATACGCAGTATTTT
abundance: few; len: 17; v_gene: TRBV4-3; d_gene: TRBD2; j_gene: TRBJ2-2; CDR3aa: CASSQGGLAGYTGELFF; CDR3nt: TGCGCCAGCAGCCAGGGAGGACTAGCGGGGTACACCGGGGAGCTGTTTTTT
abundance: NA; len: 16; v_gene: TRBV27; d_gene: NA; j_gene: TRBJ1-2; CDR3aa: CASGPWEGQAGYGYTF; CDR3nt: TGTGCCAGCGGACCATGGGAGGGTCAGGCGGGCTATGGCTACACCTTC
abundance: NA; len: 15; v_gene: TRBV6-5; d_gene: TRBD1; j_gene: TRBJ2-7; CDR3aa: CASSYGGQGAYEQYF; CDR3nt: TGTGCCAGCAGTTACGGAGGACAGGGGGCCTACGAGCAGTACTTC
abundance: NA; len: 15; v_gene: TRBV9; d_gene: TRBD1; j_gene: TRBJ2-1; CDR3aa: CASSARDRVYNEQFF; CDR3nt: TGTGCCAGCAGCGCCCGGGACAGGGTCTACAATGAGCAGTTCTTC